What follows describes a single TCR beta chain. Recruitment covered roughly 22 US areas and drew participants whose ages spanned roughly 18 to 90 years. Either two negative PCRs, clearance, or symptom resolution qualified Cohort 3 donors as recovered. The germline gives CDR1 SEHNR, CDR2 FQNEAQ (reference sequence). There are 14 residues in the CDR3. The V gene end was trimmed by 2 bases and the J gene end by 5 bases; junction bases not matched to a gene: 3. Profiling relied on immunoSEQ multiplex PCR, and the TCRdb table lists in-frame clones only, not all of them. Among around 310,000 clones listed, about 90% were seen once. The data stem from a study of blood T cell repertoires in COVID-19. Study background: Samples came from the United States, Italy and Spain, spanning acute and convalescent COVID-19. Sample material is recorded as cDNA or gDNA derived from T cells, B-cell-depleted T cells, or PBMCs.

The sequencing input was PBMCs or T cells enriched from blood (not recorded which). This receptor was taken from a woman in her twenties or thirties who had recovered from COVID-19. The V and J genes are TRBV7-9 and TRBJ2-3; TRBD1 aligns across 8 bases. The chain's CDR3 is CASSLRTGKDTQYF. The CDR3 bases are TGTGCCAGCAGCTTAAGGACAGGGAAAGATACGCAGTATTTT.